This TCR beta chain was documented in a study of blood T cell repertoires in COVID-19. Authors' analysis steps: Estimation of nucleated cell counts was performed using reference gene primer amplification. Using immunoSEQ multiplex PCR, the repertoire was profiled, and TCRdb retains in-frame clones only, with some absent. That table is the source of V, J and clone size, and D and trimming were worked out from the DNA. The data contain 75,000 to 100,000 clones, 81% of them singletons. There are 12 residues in the CDR3. Trimming took off 8 bases at V and 8 bases at J, with 13 bases between the two ends.

The TCR sequence derives from an elderly woman with acute or convalescent COVID-19. The sample comprised peripheral blood. The chain links TRBV12-3 or TRBV12-4 to TRBJ2-1, with D possibly being TRBD1 (6 bases). CDR3 sequence (DNA): TGTGCCAGCGGCAGGGGATTCCATGAGCAGTTCTTC. It encodes CASGRGFHEQFF.